One and the same sample provided the 4 T cell receptor beta chains below, sequenced in a study of T-cell memory formation after mild COVID-19. TCRdb reanalysed the 5' RACE reads using MiXCR and keeps one entry per CDR3 protein. Counted here are under 300,000 distinct CDR3 sequences, roughly 8% occurring once; the ten biggest clones make up approximately 22%. The sample comprised PBMCs or a T cell subset sorted from them (not recorded which). The receptors were gathered from a man younger than 35 who had mild COVID-19 (a few samples of this study predate the infection). Cell type and time point are not known.

The chain uses TRBV6-6 and TRBJ1-1; possible D gene TRBD1, 6 bases. The CDR3 is made up of 13 amino acids. Deletions cut 6 bases from V and 4 bases from J, with 12 bases between. Germline values: CDR1 MNHNY, CDR2 SVGAGI (reference sequence). Here the CDR3 reads CASRDSGITEAFF. The CDR3 DNA follows: TGTGCCAGCAGGGACAGTGGGATCACTGAAGCTTTCTTT.

The V and J genes are TRBV7-9 and TRBJ2-1, with 8 positions matching TRBD2. Looked up from germline, CDR1 is SEHNR and CDR2 is FQNEAQ (reference sequence). The length of the CDR3 is 16 residues. Trimming removed 3 bases from V and 6 bases from J; junction bases left unmatched: 10. The CDR3 sequence is CASSLTDGGGVNEQFF. CDR3 DNA sequence: TGTGCCAGCAGCTTGACAGACGGGGGGGGCGTCAATGAGCAGTTCTTC.

A few counts support this clonotype. The rearrangement uses TRBV7-2 and TRBJ1-2, with D perhaps TRBD1 (5 bases). The CDR3 is 14 amino acids. Germline V gene sequence: CDR1 SGHTA, CDR2 FQGNSA. V shed 5 bases and J shed 0 bases, with 10 bases lying between them. This chain's CDR3 is CASSLQDTNYGYTF. In DNA, the CDR3 is TGTGCCAGCAGCCTACAGGACACTAACTATGGCTACACCTTC. The whole variable domain, filled in from reference TRBV7-2 and TRBJ1-2, reads GAGVSQSPSNKVTEKGKDVELRCDPISGHTALYWYRQSLGQGLEFLIYFQGNSAPDKSGLPSDRFSAERTGGSVSTLTIQRTQQEDSAVYLCASSLQDTNYGYTFGSGTRLTVV.

This clonotype was detected only a few times. The chain has TRBV7-9 and TRBJ1-5; D call uncertain. V lost 3 bases and J 7 bases, leaving 7 bases between the germline ends. The CDR3 is made up of 12 amino acids. Germline loops: CDR1 SEHNR, CDR2 FQNEAQ (reference sequence). The CDR3, as DNA: TGTGCCAGCAGCTTGAGGACGCAGCCCCAGCATTTT. Protein product: CASSLRTQPQHF.